This T cell receptor beta chain is from a study of blood T cells in healthy people across ages. The study's findings and limits: Investigators treated diversity estimates from one million T cells as underestimates. With donor CMV status unknown, expanded clonotype changes were possibly confounded.

This clonotype has just a few counts. Its specificity is not known. A J-beta primer mix and a sample-barcoded 5' primer were used in a second PCR of about 6 to 12 cycles. TCRdb fed the 5' RACE reads into MiXCR, producing one record per CDR3 protein. The data show hundreds of thousands of distinct CDR3 sequences, roughly 20% seen once. Trimming pared 2 bases from V and 2 bases from J, leaving 22 bases between. This CDR3 comprises 18 residues. CDR1 is SGHAT, CDR2 FQNNGV, per germline. Each sample had at least 6.5 million PBMCs isolated. Sequencing was done on a sample of blood. The chain carries TRBV11-2 and TRBJ2-7; TRBD1 or TRBD2 may be the D gene (7 bases each). This sequence was found in a man in his 70s in good health. CDR3 nucleotides: TGTGCCAGCAGCTTAAGGACAGGAGATCTAGCGGAGACCTACGAGCAGTACTTC. This encodes CASSLRTGDLAETYEQYF.